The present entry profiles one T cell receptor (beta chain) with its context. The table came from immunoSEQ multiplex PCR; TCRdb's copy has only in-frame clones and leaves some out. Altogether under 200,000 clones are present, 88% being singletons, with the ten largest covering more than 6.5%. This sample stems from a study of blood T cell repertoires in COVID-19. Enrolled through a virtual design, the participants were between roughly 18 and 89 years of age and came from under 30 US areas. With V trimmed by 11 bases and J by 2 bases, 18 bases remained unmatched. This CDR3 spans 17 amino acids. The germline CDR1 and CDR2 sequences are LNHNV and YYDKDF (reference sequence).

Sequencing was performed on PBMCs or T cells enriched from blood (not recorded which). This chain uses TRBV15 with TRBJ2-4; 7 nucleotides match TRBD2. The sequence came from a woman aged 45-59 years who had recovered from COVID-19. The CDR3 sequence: CASVPVGGLRSKNIQYF. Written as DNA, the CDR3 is TGTGCCTCGGTCCCGGTGGGAGGGCTCCGCTCCAAAAACATTCAGTACTTC.